This T cell receptor (beta chain) emerged from a study of blood T cell repertoires in COVID-19. Clones were read by immunoSEQ multiplex PCR, and TCRdb kept only the in-frame ones, dropping some. The sample shows some 270,000 clones, around 89% of them seen only once. The junction had 4 bases not matched to a gene; V was cut back by 4 bases and J by 9 bases. Per the germline V gene, CDR1 is SEHNR and CDR2 is FQNEAQ (reference sequence). This CDR3 region has 12 residues. V gene TRBV7-9 combines with J gene TRBJ1-2; 8 nucleotides match TRBD1. Sequences were obtained from peripheral blood. The clonotype comes from a woman in her sixties or seventies with COVID-19, enrolled during active disease. The CDR3 sequence is CASSSDRASYTF. The CDR3 DNA reads TGTGCCAGCAGCTCGGACAGGGCTAGCTACACCTTC.